Included here is one T cell receptor beta chain sequence, with context. The CDR3 extends over 15 amino acids. The germline CDR1 and CDR2 sequences are SGHVS and FNYEAQ. The V and J ends lost 4 bases and 2 bases, in that order; junction bases with no gene match: 1. This sample was taken from a study of cytomegalovirus exposure and HLA in healthy donors. Primers: 60 Vbeta forward and 13 Jbeta reverse. Profiling relied on immunoSEQ multiplex PCR, and the TCRdb table lists in-frame clones only, not all of them. The sample yields about 180,000 clones, 80% seen once. This clonotype was sampled from a woman in her 30s in good health and CMV-seronegative. The chain has TRBV7-6 and TRBJ2-3, with 12 bases that match TRBD2. Sequencing was done on a sample of PBMCs. The CDR3 is CASSWTSGDTDTQYF. CDR3 nucleotides: TGTGCCAGCAGCTGGACTAGCGGGGACACAGATACGCAGTATTTT.